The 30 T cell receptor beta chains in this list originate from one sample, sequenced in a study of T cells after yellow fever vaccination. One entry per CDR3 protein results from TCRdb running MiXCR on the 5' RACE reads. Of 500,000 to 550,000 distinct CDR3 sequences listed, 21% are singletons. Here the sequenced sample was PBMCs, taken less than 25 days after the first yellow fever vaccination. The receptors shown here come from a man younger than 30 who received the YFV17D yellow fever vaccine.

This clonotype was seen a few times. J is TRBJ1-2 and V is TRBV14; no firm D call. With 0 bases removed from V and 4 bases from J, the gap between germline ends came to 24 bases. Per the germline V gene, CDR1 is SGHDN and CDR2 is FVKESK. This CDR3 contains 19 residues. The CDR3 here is CASSQEGPDWQADFYGYTF. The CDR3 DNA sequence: TGTGCCAGCAGCCAAGAAGGCCCTGACTGGCAGGCCGACTTCTATGGCTACACCTTC.

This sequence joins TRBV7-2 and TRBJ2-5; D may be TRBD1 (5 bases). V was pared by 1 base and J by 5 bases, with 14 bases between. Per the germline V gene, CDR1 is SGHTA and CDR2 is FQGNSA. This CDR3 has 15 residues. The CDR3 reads CASSLGSRGHETQYF. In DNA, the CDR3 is TGTGCCAGCAGCTTAGGGTCTAGGGGCCACGAGACCCAGTACTTC.

The CDR3 bases are TGTGCCAGCTTGGGTGGGGCAGGGACGCAGTATTTT. It encodes CASLGGAGTQYF. The rearrangement uses TRBV27 and TRBJ2-3, with D tentatively TRBD1 (5 bases). Between the trimmed V and J ends, which lost 8 bases and 9 bases, there was a span of 15 bases. Per germline, CDR1 MNHEY and CDR2 SMNVEV (reference sequence). This CDR3 has 12 residues.

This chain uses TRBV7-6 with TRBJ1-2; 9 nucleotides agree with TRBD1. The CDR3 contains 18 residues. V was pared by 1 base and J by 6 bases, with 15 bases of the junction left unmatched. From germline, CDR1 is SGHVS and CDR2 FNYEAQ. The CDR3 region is CASSLVAGQGTARDGYTF. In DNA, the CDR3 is TGTGCCAGCAGCTTAGTAGCCGGACAGGGGACGGCCAGGGATGGCTACACCTTC.

The CDR3 here is CASRYRSGFSEAFF. Here the CDR3 DNA reads TGTGCCAGCAGATATAGATCAGGGTTCTCTGAAGCTTTCTTT. The chain has TRBV11-2 and TRBJ1-1, with D possibly TRBD1 on 5 matching bases. V was clipped by 6 bases and J by 6 bases, with 17 bases between them. From germline, CDR1 is SGHAT and CDR2 FQNNGV. The CDR3 sequence is 14 residues long.

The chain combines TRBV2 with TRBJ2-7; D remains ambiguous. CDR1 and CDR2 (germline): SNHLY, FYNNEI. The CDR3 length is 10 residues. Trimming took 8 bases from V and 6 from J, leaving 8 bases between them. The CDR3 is CASRTTEQYF. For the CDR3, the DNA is TGTGCCAGCCGGACGACCGAGCAGTACTTC.

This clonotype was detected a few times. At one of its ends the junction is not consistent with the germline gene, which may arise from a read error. In nucleotides, the CDR3 is TGTGCCAGCAGTTACTCGGGACTTTCCCGCTATGGCTACGCCTTC. Translated: CASSYSGLSRYGYAF. The chain combines TRBV6-5 with TRBJ1-2, with D perhaps TRBD1 (5 bases). The germline V gene encodes CDR1 MNHEY and CDR2 SVGAGI. The CDR3 contains 15 residues.

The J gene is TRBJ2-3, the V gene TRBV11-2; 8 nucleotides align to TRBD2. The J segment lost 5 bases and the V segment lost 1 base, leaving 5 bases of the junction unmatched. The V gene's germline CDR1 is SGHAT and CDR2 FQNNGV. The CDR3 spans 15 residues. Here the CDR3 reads CASSLVRGGIDTQYF. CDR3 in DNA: TGTGCCAGCAGCTTAGTTCGGGGGGGTATAGATACGCAGTATTTT. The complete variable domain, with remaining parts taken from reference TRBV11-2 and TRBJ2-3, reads EAGVAQSPRYKIIEKRQSVAFWCNPISGHATLYWYQQILGQGPKLLIQFQNNGVVDDSQLPKDRFSAERLKGVDSTLKIQPAKLEDSAVYLCASSLVRGGIDTQYFGPGTRLTVL.

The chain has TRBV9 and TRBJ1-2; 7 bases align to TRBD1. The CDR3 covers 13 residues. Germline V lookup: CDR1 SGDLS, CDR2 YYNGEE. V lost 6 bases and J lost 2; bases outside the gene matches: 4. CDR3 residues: CASMGTANYGYTF. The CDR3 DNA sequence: TGTGCCAGCATGGGGACAGCGAACTATGGCTACACCTTC.

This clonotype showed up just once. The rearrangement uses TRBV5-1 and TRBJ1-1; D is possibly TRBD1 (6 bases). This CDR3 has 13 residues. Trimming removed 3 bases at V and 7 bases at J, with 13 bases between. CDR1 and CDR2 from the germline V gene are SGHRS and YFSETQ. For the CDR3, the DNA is TGCGCCAGCAGCTACTCCTGGGACATTGAAGCTTTCTTT. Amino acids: CASSYSWDIEAFF.

CDR3 sequence reads: CASSESTGHSYEQYF. CDR3 nucleotides: TGTGCCAGCAGTGAATCTACAGGGCACTCCTACGAGCAGTACTTC. V usage is TRBV25-1 and J usage is TRBJ2-7; weak D call: TRBD1 (6 bases). This CDR3 contains 15 residues. In germline, CDR1 is MGHDK, CDR2 SYGVNS. Between the trimmed V and J ends, which lost 1 base and 0 bases, there was a span of 10 bases.

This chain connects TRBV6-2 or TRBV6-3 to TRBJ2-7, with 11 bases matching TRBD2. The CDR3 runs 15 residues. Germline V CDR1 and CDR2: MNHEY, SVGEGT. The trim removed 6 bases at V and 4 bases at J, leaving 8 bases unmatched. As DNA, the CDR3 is TGTGCCAGCAGGCGTCGACTAGCGGGGATTTACGAGCAGTACTTC. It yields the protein CASRRRLAGIYEQYF.

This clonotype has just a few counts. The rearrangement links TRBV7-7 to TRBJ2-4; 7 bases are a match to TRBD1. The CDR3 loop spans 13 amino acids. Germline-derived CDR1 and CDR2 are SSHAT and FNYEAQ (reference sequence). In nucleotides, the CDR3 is TGTGCTAGCGCCCGAGACAGGGACAGCATTCAGTACTTC. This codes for CASARDRDSIQYF.

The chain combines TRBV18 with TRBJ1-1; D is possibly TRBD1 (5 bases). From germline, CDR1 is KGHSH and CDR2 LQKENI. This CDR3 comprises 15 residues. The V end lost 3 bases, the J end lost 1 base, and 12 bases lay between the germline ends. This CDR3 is CASSPGLGGNTEAFF. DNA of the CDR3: TGTGCCAGCTCACCGGGTTTGGGGGGGAACACTGAAGCTTTCTTT.

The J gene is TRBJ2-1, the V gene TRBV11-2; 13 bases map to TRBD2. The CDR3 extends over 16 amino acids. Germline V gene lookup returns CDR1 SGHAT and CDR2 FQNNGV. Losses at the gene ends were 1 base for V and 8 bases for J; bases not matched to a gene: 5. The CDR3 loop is CASSLGLAGGGHEQFF. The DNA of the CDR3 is TGTGCCAGCAGCTTAGGACTAGCGGGGGGCGGCCATGAGCAGTTCTTC.

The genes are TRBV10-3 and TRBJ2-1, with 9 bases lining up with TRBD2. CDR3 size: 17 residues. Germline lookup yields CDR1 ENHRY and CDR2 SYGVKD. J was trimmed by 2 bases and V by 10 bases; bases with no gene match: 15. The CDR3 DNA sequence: TGTGCCACCGGGGTAGGTTCTGCGGGGGGGCCCTACAATGAGCAGTTCTTC. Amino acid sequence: CATGVGSAGGPYNEQFF.

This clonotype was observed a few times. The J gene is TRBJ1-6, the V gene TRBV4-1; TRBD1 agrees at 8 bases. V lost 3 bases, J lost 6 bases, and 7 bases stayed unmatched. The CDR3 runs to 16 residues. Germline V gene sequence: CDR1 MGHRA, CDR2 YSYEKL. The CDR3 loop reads CASSHPADRGNSPLHF. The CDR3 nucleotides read TGCGCCAGCAGCCACCCAGCCGACAGGGGTAATTCACCCCTCCACTTT.

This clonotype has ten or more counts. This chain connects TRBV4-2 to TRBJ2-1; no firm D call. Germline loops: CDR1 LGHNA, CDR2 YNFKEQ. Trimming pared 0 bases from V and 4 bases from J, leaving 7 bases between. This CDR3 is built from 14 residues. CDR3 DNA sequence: TGTGCCAGCAGCCAAGAAGGGCGGTACAATGAGCAGTTCTTC. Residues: CASSQEGRYNEQFF.

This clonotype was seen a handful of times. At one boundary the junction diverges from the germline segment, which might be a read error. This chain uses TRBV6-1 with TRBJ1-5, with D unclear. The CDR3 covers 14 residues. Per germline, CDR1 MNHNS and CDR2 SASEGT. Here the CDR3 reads CASTEEVFNQPQHF. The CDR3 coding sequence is TGTGCCAGCACTGAAGAAGTGTTCAATCAGCCCCAGCATTTT.

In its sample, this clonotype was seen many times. The CDR3 reads CASSQQGGHSNQPQHF. The CDR3 coding sequence is TGTGCCAGCAGCCAACAGGGAGGCCATAGCAATCAGCCCCAGCATTTT. The chain couples TRBV4-2 to TRBJ1-5, with D tentatively TRBD1 (5 bases). Trimming cost V 2 bases and J 0 bases, with 11 bases left between them. This CDR3 region has 16 residues. Germline loops: CDR1 LGHNA, CDR2 YNFKEQ.

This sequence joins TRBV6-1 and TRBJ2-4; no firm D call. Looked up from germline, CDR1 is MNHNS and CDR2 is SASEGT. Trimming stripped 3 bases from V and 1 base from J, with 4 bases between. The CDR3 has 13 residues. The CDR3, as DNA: TGTGCCAGCAGTGATGGGGCCAAAAACATTCAGTACTTC. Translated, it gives CASSDGAKNIQYF.

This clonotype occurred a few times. The CDR3 DNA is TGTGCCAGCAGCGCGGGACATAACGATGGAGATACGCAGTATTTT. Protein sequence: CASSAGHNDGDTQYF. This chain links TRBV5-5 with TRBJ2-3, with D tentatively TRBD1 or TRBD2 (6 bases each). CDR3 length equals 15 residues. Germline V gives CDR1 SGHKS, CDR2 YYEKEE (reference sequence). Trimming removed 4 bases at V and 5 bases at J, with 17 bases between.

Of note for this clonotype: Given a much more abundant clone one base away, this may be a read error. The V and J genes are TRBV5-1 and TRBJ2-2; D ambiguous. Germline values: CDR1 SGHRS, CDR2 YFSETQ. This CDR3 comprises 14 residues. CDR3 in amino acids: CASSFGANTVELFF. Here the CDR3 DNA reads TGCGCCAGCAGCTTTGGTGCCAACACCGTGGAGCTGTTTTTT.

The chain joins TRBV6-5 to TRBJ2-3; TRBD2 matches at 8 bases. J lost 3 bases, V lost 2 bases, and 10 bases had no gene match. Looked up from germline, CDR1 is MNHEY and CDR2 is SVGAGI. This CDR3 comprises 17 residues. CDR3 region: CASSYAHVGLATDTQYF. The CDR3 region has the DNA TGTGCCAGCAGTTACGCCCACGTAGGACTAGCAACAGATACGCAGTATTTT.

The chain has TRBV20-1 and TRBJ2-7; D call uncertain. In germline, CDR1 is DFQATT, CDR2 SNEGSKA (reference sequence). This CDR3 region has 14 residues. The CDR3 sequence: CRVVPRRNPYEQYF. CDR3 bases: TGCAGGGTTGTGCCACGAAGAAACCCCTACGAGCAGTACTTC.

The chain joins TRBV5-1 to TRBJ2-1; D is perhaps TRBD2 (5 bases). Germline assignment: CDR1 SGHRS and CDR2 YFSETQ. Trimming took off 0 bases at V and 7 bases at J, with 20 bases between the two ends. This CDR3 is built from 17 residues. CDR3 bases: TGCGCCAGCAGCTTGGCTTATGTGGACTCGGTGTCGAATGAGCAGTTCTTC. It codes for CASSLAYVDSVSNEQFF. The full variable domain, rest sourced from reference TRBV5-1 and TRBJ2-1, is KAGVTQTPRYLIKTRGQQVTLSCSPISGHRSVSWYQQTPGQGLQFLFEYFSETQRNKGNFPGRFSGRQFSNSRSEMNVSTLELGDSALYLCASSLAYVDSVSNEQFFGPGTRLTVL.

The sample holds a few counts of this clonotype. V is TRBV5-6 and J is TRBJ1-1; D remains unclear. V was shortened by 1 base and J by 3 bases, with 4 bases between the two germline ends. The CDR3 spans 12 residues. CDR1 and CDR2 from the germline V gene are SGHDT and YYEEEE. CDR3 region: CASSLWDTEAFF. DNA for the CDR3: TGTGCCAGCAGCTTGTGGGACACTGAAGCTTTCTTT.

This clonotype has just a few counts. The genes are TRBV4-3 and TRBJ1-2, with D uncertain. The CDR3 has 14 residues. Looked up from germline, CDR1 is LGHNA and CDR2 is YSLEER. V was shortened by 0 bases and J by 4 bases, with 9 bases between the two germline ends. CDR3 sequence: CASSQDLGPYGYTF. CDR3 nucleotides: TGCGCCAGCAGCCAAGATCTAGGGCCCTATGGCTACACCTTC.

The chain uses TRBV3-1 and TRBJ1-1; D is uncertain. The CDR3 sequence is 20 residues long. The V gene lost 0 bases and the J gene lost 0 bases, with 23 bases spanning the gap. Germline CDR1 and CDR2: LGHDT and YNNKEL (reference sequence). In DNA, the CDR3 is TGTGCCAGCAGCCAAGATATCCGGGTAGTAGGTAGCTCCATGAACACTGAAGCTTTCTTT. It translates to CASSQDIRVVGSSMNTEAFF.

The CDR3 is CASSFGNAGAYEQYV. CDR3 DNA sequence: TGTGCCAGCAGTTTTGGGAACGCAGGGGCCTACGAGCAGTACGTC. This chain uses TRBV6-5 with TRBJ2-7; D is perhaps TRBD1 (6 bases). CDR1 is MNHEY and CDR2 is SVGAGI in the germline V gene. This CDR3 region has 15 residues. Trimming took 4 bases from V and 2 from J, leaving 15 bases between them.